The clone carrying this T cell receptor (beta chain) was seen ten or more times. Trimming removed 6 bases at V and 5 bases at J, with 19 bases between. The CDR3 sequence is 15 residues long. These data belong to a study of T-cell reconstitution after alpha-beta-depleted transplantation in children. The library targeted TCRbeta and was prepared with unique molecular identifiers. TCRdb reanalysed the PCR reads using MiXCR and keeps one entry per CDR3 protein. The profile shows 200,000 to 250,000 distinct CDR3 sequences, roughly 23% of them singletons. The J gene is TRBJ2-5, the V gene TRBV12-3 or TRBV12-4, with unresolved D. Material: PBMCs, obtained before TCRalphabeta/CD19-depleted stem cell transplant. This clonotype originated in a girl aged 2 to 10 with Fanconi anemia, due to receive a stem cell transplant. The CDR3, as DNA: TGTGCCAGCAGCCTCGCGGCGGTGGCGAAGGAGACCCAGTACTTC. Its protein product is CASSLAAVAKETQYF.